This T cell receptor beta chain was captured by sequencing in a study of cytomegalovirus exposure and HLA in healthy donors. Study-level points and caveats: In vitro checks showed that a few CMV-associated chains really do target CMV antigens. A highly shared variant cluster was judged a likely technical artifact.

Though probably carrying unrecorded immune exposures, donors were nominally healthy at sampling. This PCR relied on a set of 60 Vbeta primers and 13 Jbeta primers. Here immunoSEQ multiplex PCR was the method, and the copy in TCRdb shows in-frame clones only, minus some. The sample has roughly 180,000 clones, 77% seen once. Germline V gene data show CDR1 as LNHDA and CDR2 as SQIVND (reference sequence). Between the trimmed V and J ends, which lost 10 bases and 4 bases, there was a span of 19 bases. The CDR3 has 14 amino acids. As regards this clone: The antigen remains undetermined.

This chain connects TRBV19 to TRBJ1-2; D possibly corresponds to TRBD1 (5 bases). Material for sequencing was PBMCs. The source of this sequence is a woman in her 30s in good health and CMV-seropositive. CDR3 nucleotide sequence: TGTGCCACCCAAGGGGAGGGAGACGGCTATGGCTACACCTTC. Translated: CATQGEGDGYGYTF.